This T cell receptor (beta chain) was identified in a study of blood T cell repertoires in COVID-19. Data came from immunoSEQ multiplex PCR; TCRdb stores just in-frame clones and leaves some out. The data contain 300,000 to 500,000 clones, 88% of them singletons. The clonotype originates from a woman aged 25 to 39 with acute COVID-19. The sequencing input was PBMCs or T cells enriched from blood (not recorded which).

The CDR3 DNA is TGTGCCAGCAGATCCGACTTGTACGAGCAGTACTTC. It yields the protein CASRSDLYEQYF. The chain combines TRBV5-4 with TRBJ2-7, with D unresolved. Germline CDR1 SGHNT, CDR2 YYREEE (reference sequence). CDR3 length: 12 amino acids. V lost 5 bases to trimming and J lost 4 bases, with 10 bases between them.